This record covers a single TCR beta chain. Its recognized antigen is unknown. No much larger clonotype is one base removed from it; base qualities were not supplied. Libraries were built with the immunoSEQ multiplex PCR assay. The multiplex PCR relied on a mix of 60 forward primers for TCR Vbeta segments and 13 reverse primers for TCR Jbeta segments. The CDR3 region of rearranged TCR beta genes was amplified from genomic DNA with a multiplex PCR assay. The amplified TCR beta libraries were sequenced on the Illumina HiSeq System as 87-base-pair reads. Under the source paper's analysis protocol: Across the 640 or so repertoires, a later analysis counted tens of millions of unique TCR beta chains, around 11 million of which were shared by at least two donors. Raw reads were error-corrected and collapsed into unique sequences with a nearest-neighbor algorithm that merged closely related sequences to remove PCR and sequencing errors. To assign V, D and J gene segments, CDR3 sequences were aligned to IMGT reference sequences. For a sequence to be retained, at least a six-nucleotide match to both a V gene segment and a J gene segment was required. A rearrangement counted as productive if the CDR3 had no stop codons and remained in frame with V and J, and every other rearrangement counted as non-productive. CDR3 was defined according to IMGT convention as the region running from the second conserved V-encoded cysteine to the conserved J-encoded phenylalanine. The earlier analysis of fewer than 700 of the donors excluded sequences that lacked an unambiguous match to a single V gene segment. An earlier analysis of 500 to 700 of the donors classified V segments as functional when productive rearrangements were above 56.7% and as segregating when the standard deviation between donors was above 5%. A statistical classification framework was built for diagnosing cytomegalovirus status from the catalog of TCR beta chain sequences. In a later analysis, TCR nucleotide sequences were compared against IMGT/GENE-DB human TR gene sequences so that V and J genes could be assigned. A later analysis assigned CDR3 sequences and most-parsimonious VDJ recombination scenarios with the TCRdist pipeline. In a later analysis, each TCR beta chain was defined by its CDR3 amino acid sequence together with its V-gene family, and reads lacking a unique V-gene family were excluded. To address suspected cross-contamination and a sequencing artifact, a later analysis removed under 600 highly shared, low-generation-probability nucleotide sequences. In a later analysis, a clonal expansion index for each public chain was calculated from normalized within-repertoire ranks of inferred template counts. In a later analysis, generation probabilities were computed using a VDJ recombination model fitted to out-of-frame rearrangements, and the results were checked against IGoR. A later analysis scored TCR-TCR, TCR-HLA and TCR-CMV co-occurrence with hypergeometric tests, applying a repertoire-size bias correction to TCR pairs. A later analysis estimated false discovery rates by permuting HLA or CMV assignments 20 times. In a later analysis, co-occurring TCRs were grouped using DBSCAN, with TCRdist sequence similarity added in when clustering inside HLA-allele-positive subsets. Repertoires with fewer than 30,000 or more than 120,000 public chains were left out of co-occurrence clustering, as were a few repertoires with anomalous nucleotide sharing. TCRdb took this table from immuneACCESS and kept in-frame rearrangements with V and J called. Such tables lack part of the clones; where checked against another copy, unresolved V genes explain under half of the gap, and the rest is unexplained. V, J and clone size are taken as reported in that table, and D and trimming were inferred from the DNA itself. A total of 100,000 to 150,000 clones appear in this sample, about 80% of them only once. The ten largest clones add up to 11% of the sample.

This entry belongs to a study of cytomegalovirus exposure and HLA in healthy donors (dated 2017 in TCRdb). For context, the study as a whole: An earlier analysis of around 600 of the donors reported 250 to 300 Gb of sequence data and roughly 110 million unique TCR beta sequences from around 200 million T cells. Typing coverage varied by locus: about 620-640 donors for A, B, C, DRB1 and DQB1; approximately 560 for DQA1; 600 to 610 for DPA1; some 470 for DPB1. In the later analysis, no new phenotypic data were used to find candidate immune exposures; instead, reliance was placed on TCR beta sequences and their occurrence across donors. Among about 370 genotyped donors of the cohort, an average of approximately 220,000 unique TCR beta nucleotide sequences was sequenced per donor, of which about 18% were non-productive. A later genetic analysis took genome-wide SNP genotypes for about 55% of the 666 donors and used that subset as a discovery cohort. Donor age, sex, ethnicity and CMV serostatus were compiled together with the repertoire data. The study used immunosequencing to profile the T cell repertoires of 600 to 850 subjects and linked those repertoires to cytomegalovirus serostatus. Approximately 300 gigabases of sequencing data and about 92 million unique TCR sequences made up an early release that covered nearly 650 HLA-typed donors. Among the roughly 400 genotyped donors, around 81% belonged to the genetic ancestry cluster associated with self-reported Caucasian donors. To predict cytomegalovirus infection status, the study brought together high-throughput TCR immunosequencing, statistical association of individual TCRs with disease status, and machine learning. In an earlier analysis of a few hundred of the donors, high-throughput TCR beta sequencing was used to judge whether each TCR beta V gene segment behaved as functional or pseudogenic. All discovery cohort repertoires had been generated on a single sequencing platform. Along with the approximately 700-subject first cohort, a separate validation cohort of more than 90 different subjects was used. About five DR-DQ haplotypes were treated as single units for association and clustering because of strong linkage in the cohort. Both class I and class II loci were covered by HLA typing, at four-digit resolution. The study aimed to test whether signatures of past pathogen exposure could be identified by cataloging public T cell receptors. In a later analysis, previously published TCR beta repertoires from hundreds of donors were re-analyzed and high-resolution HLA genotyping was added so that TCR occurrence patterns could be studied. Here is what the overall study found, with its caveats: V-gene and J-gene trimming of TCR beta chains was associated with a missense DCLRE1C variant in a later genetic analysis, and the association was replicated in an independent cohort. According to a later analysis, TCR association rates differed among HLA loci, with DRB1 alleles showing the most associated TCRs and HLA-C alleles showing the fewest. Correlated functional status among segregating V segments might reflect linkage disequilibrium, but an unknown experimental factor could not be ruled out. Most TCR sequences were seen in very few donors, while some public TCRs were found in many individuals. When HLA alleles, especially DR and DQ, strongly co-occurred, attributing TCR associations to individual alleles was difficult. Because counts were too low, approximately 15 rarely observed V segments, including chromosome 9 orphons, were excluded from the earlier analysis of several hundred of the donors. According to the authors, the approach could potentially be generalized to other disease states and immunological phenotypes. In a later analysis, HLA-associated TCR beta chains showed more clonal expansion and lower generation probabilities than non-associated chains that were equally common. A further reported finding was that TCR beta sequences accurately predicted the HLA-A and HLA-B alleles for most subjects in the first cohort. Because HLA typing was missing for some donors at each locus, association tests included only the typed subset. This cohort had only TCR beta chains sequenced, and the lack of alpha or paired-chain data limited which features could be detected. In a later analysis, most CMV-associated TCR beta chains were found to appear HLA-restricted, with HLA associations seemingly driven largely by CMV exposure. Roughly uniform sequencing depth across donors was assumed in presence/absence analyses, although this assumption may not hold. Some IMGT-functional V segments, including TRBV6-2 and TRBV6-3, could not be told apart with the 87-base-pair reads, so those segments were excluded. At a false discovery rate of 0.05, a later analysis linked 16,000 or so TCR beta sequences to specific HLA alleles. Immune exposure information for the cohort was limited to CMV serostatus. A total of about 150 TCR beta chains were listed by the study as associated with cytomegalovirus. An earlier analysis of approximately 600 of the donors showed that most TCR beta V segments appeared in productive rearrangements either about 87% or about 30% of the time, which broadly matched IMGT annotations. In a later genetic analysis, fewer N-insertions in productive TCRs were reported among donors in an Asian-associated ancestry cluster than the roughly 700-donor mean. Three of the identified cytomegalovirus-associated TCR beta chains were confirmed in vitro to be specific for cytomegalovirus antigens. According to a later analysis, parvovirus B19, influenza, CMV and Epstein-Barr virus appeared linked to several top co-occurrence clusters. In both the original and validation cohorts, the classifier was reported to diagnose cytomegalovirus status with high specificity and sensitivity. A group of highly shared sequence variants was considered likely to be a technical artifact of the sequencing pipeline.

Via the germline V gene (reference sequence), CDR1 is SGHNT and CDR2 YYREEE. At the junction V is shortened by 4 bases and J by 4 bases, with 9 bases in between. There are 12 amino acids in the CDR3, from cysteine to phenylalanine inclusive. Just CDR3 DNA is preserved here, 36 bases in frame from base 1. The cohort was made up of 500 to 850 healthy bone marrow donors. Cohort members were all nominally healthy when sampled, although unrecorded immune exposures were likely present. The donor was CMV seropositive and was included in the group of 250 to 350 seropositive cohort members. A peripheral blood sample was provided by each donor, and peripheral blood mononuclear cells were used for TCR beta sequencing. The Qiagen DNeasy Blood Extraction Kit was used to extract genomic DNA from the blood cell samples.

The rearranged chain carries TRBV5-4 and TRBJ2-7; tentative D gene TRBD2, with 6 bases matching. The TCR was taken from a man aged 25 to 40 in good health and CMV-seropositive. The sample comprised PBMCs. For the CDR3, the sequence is CASSHSGYEQYF. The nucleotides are TGTGCCAGCAGCCATAGCGGTTACGAGCAGTACTTC.